Presented here are 2 T cell receptor beta chains from one specimen sequenced in a study of CD8 T cells in Susac syndrome. Reverse transcription of 0.5 to 1 ug RNA was performed with random hexamers. TCRdb passed the immunoSEQ multiplex PCR reads through MiXCR, listing each CDR3 protein once. The data show 100,000 to 150,000 distinct CDR3 sequences, about 95% seen once. What was sequenced was CD4+ T cells from PBMCs. Source of these receptors: a human donor in good health.

This sequence joins TRBV11-1 and TRBJ2-3; unclear D gene. Germline V gene lookup returns CDR1 SGHAT and CDR2 FQDESV (reference sequence). The CDR3 extends over 15 amino acids. The V end was cut by 1 base, the J end by 0 bases, with 8 bases between. CDR3 region: CASSLDAGSTDTQYF. CDR3 bases: TGTGCCAGCAGCTTAGATGCTGGTAGCACAGATACGCAGTATTTT.

The chain recombines TRBV7-9 with TRBJ2-1; no firm D call. Germline V gene lookup returns CDR1 SEHNR and CDR2 FQNEAQ (reference sequence). The CDR3 is 13 residues long. The germline V and J ends were trimmed by 5 bases and 4 bases, with 9 bases remaining between them. CDR3 sequence reads: CASSRRPYNEQFF. The CDR3 nucleotides read TGTGCCAGCAGCCGACGACCGTACAATGAGCAGTTCTTC.